These T cell receptor beta chains were read from a single sample in a study of blood T cell repertoires in COVID-19. Sequenced by immunoSEQ multiplex PCR; TCRdb stores in-frame clones only, minus some. Among some 100,000 clones listed, roughly 89% were seen once. The source material was peripheral blood. The source is a woman aged 80 or over with active COVID-19. Each CDR3 is given with its conserved first and last residue. The order of the fields is D gene, V gene, clone size, J gene, CDR3 DNA, CDR3 protein. The D gene is left open where the match is weak. Size values are once, few and many counts, or a class for expanded clones, and some rows have none.

d_gene: NA
v_gene: TRBV6-5
abundance: NA
j_gene: TRBJ1-5
CDR3nt: TGTGCCAGCACCACCAGGGAGGGACGTCAGCCCCAGCATTTT
CDR3aa: CASTTREGRQPQHF

d_gene: NA
v_gene: TRBV21-1
abundance: few
j_gene: TRBJ1-5
CDR3nt: TGTGCCAGCAGCCCGCGGGACGGCGATTCACTTAGCAATCAGCCCCAGCATTTT
CDR3aa: CASSPRDGDSLSNQPQHF

d_gene: TRBD2
v_gene: TRBV5-6
abundance: NA
j_gene: TRBJ2-1
CDR3nt: TGTGCCAGCAGCTTAGCGGGAGGGACCTACAATGAGCAGTTCTTC
CDR3aa: CASSLAGGTYNEQFF

d_gene: NA
v_gene: TRBV19
abundance: NA
j_gene: TRBJ1-2
CDR3nt: TGTGCCAGTAGTCCCCAAGCGGGGGTGGGTGGCTACACCTTC
CDR3aa: CASSPQAGVGGYTF

d_gene: NA
v_gene: TRBV3-1/TRBV3-2
abundance: NA
j_gene: TRBJ2-3
CDR3nt: TGTGCCAGCAGCCAAGCCGCTCGGACACGAGATACGCAGTATTTT
CDR3aa: CASSQAARTRDTQYF

d_gene: TRBD1
v_gene: TRBV10-3
abundance: NA
j_gene: TRBJ1-2
CDR3nt: TGTGCCATCAGTGATAAGCAGGGGGGTAACTATGGCTACACCTTC
CDR3aa: CAISDKQGGNYGYTF

d_gene: TRBD1
v_gene: TRBV24-1
abundance: NA
j_gene: TRBJ2-1
CDR3nt: TGTGCCACCAGTGACGGACAGGGGGCCTCCCTCCTGGTCTTC
CDR3aa: CATSDGQGASLLVF

d_gene: TRBD1
v_gene: TRBV6-5
abundance: once
j_gene: TRBJ1-6
CDR3nt: TGTGCCAGCGTCTGGGGGGACAGCAATTCACCCCTCCACTTT
CDR3aa: CASVWGDSNSPLHF

d_gene: NA
v_gene: TRBV3-1/TRBV3-2
abundance: NA
j_gene: TRBJ2-3
CDR3nt: TGTGCCAGCAGCTTAACAGCCGGTAGCACAGATACGCAGTATTTT
CDR3aa: CASSLTAGSTDTQYF

d_gene: TRBD1
v_gene: TRBV30
abundance: NA
j_gene: TRBJ2-7
CDR3nt: TGTGCCTGGAGTCCAATGACAGGGTTTATCGGCGAGCAGTACTTC
CDR3aa: CAWSPMTGFIGEQYF

d_gene: NA
v_gene: TRBV4-2
abundance: NA
j_gene: TRBJ2-2
CDR3nt: TGTGCCAGCAGCCAAGAGCCGGGAGTGGGAAGGGAGCTGTTTTTT
CDR3aa: CASSQEPGVGRELFF

d_gene: TRBD1
v_gene: TRBV6-5
abundance: NA
j_gene: TRBJ2-7
CDR3nt: TGTGCCAGCAGTTACCGGGACAGGACCTACGAGCAGTACTTC
CDR3aa: CASSYRDRTYEQYF

d_gene: NA
v_gene: TRBV18
abundance: NA
j_gene: TRBJ2-7
CDR3nt: TGTGCCAGCTCACCACAGGGGCACGAGCAGTACTTC
CDR3aa: CASSPQGHEQYF

d_gene: NA
v_gene: TRBV21-1
abundance: NA
j_gene: TRBJ1-4
CDR3nt: TGTGCCAGCAGCGGGGGGGGACCTAATGAAAAACTGTTTTTT
CDR3aa: CASSGGGPNEKLFF

d_gene: NA
v_gene: TRBV10-3
abundance: NA
j_gene: TRBJ2-3
CDR3nt: TGTGCCATCAGCCGCCAAGGTACTACTAGCACAGATACGCAGTATTTT
CDR3aa: CAISRQGTTSTDTQYF

d_gene: TRBD2
v_gene: TRBV9
abundance: NA
j_gene: TRBJ2-3
CDR3nt: TGTGCCAGCAGCCCCCTAGCGGGGACCACAGATACGCAGTATTTT
CDR3aa: CASSPLAGTTDTQYF

d_gene: NA
v_gene: TRBV5-6
abundance: NA
j_gene: TRBJ2-5
CDR3nt: TGTGCCAGCAGCTTGGGGGCGGGCTGGGAGACCCAGTACTTC
CDR3aa: CASSLGAGWETQYF

d_gene: NA
v_gene: TRBV6-5
abundance: NA
j_gene: TRBJ1-6
CDR3nt: TGTGCCAGCAGTCGACAACCGTTTAATTCACCCCTCCACTTT
CDR3aa: CASSRQPFNSPLHF

d_gene: NA
v_gene: TRBV7-5
abundance: NA
j_gene: TRBJ2-7
CDR3nt: TGTGTCAGAAGCCATAGCCCAAGCAGGGAACCCTACGAGCAGTACTTC
CDR3aa: CVRSHSPSREPYEQYF

d_gene: NA
v_gene: TRBV16
abundance: NA
j_gene: TRBJ2-1
CDR3nt: TGTGCCAGCAGCCAATCAGGGTGGAGGGCCGACAATGAGCAGTTCTTC
CDR3aa: CASSQSGWRADNEQFF

d_gene: TRBD1
v_gene: TRBV18
abundance: NA
j_gene: TRBJ2-3
CDR3nt: TGTGCCAGCTCGGAACAGGGGGCTTACACAGATACGCAGTATTTT
CDR3aa: CASSEQGAYTDTQYF

d_gene: TRBD1
v_gene: TRBV15
abundance: NA
j_gene: TRBJ2-5
CDR3nt: TGTGCCACCAGCAGAGATAAGACAGGGTGGTGGGAGACCCAGTACTTC
CDR3aa: CATSRDKTGWWETQYF

d_gene: TRBD1
v_gene: TRBV9
abundance: NA
j_gene: TRBJ1-2
CDR3nt: TGTGCCAGCAGCGGGGTAGACAGGGGTGGCTACACCTTC
CDR3aa: CASSGVDRGGYTF

d_gene: NA
v_gene: TRBV12-3/TRBV12-4
abundance: NA
j_gene: TRBJ2-1
CDR3nt: TGTGCCAGCATCCAAGACTCTGAGGATGAGCAGTTCTTC
CDR3aa: CASIQDSEDEQFF

d_gene: NA
v_gene: TRBV19
abundance: NA
j_gene: TRBJ2-1
CDR3nt: TGTGCCAGTAGTATAGGGGGCTTGGGACACTACAATGAGCAGTTCTTC
CDR3aa: CASSIGGLGHYNEQFF

d_gene: NA
v_gene: TRBV3-1/TRBV3-2
abundance: NA
j_gene: TRBJ1-2
CDR3nt: TGTGCCAGCAGCCAAGACGGCGGGGGTGGCTACACCTTC
CDR3aa: CASSQDGGGGYTF

d_gene: NA
v_gene: TRBV2
abundance: once
j_gene: TRBJ2-3
CDR3nt: TGTGCCAGCGGAGGGAGAGATACGCAGTATTTT
CDR3aa: CASGGRDTQYF

d_gene: NA
v_gene: TRBV19
abundance: once
j_gene: TRBJ2-1
CDR3nt: TGTGCCAGTAGTACCCCTCGGGGGGCGGGTACGCCAGATGAGCAGTTCTTC
CDR3aa: CASSTPRGAGTPDEQFF

d_gene: TRBD2
v_gene: TRBV11-2
abundance: NA
j_gene: TRBJ2-1
CDR3nt: TGTGCCAGCAGCCCTAGCGGGGTATACAATGAGCAGTTCTTC
CDR3aa: CASSPSGVYNEQFF

d_gene: NA
v_gene: TRBV7-3
abundance: NA
j_gene: TRBJ1-2
CDR3nt: TGTGCCAGCAGCCCGGGGACATCTAACTATGGCTACACCTTC
CDR3aa: CASSPGTSNYGYTF

d_gene: NA
v_gene: TRBV7-3
abundance: NA
j_gene: TRBJ1-1
CDR3nt: TGTGCCAGCAGCTTAGGTAGCACCGGCACTGAAGCTTTCTTT
CDR3aa: CASSLGSTGTEAFF

d_gene: TRBD1
v_gene: TRBV7-9
abundance: NA
j_gene: TRBJ2-1
CDR3nt: TGTGCCAGCAGCCCCCAAGGACAGGGTTCCAATGAGCAGTTCTTC
CDR3aa: CASSPQGQGSNEQFF

d_gene: TRBD2
v_gene: TRBV7-2
abundance: once
j_gene: TRBJ2-3
CDR3nt: TGTGCCAGCAGACTAGCGGGAATCACAGATACGCAGTATTTT
CDR3aa: CASRLAGITDTQYF

d_gene: NA
v_gene: TRBV21-1
abundance: NA
j_gene: TRBJ2-7
CDR3nt: TGTGCCAGCAGCAAAGGGGTAGCGGGATGGTCCTACGAGCAGTACTTC
CDR3aa: CASSKGVAGWSYEQYF

d_gene: NA
v_gene: TRBV2
abundance: NA
j_gene: TRBJ2-7
CDR3nt: TGTGCCAGCACCGGGACATACGAGCAGTACTTC
CDR3aa: CASTGTYEQYF

d_gene: NA
v_gene: TRBV30
abundance: NA
j_gene: TRBJ2-1
CDR3nt: TGTGCCTGGAGCGGGGGAGACAGGGTCTTCGATGAGCAGTTCTTC
CDR3aa: CAWSGGDRVFDEQFF

d_gene: TRBD2
v_gene: TRBV3-1/TRBV3-2
abundance: NA
j_gene: TRBJ2-5
CDR3nt: TGTGCCAGCAGCCTACTAGCGGGAGGGCTCCAAGAGACCCAGTACTTC
CDR3aa: CASSLLAGGLQETQYF

d_gene: TRBD2
v_gene: TRBV5-6
abundance: NA
j_gene: TRBJ2-7
CDR3nt: TGTGCCAGCAGCCTCAGAACCCTAGCGGGAGGCTACGAGCAGTACTTC
CDR3aa: CASSLRTLAGGYEQYF

d_gene: NA
v_gene: TRBV6-5
abundance: NA
j_gene: TRBJ1-4
CDR3nt: TGTGCCAGCAGTTATCCGGGAGGGGAAAAACTGTTTTTT
CDR3aa: CASSYPGGEKLFF

d_gene: NA
v_gene: TRBV28
abundance: NA
j_gene: TRBJ2-7
CDR3nt: TGTGCCAGCAGTTTAAGCACCTCCGGACGGAGGGACGAGCAGTACTTC
CDR3aa: CASSLSTSGRRDEQYF

d_gene: NA
v_gene: TRBV27
abundance: NA
j_gene: TRBJ2-2
CDR3nt: TGTGCCAGCAGTACCCCCGGGACCGGGGAGCTGTTTTTT
CDR3aa: CASSTPGTGELFF

d_gene: TRBD1
v_gene: TRBV7-2
abundance: NA
j_gene: TRBJ2-7
CDR3nt: TGTGCCAGCAGCTTAGGTGGACAGGGCCCACTCTCCTACGAGCAGTACTTC
CDR3aa: CASSLGGQGPLSYEQYF

d_gene: TRBD2
v_gene: TRBV5-4
abundance: once
j_gene: TRBJ2-1
CDR3nt: TGTGCCAGCAGCTACCTAGCGGATCAGCAGTTCTTC
CDR3aa: CASSYLADQQFF

d_gene: NA
v_gene: TRBV6-2/TRBV6-3
abundance: NA
j_gene: TRBJ2-4
CDR3nt: TGTGCCAGCAGTTCTACTGCGGACATTCAGTACTTC
CDR3aa: CASSSTADIQYF

d_gene: NA
v_gene: TRBV6-2/TRBV6-3
abundance: NA
j_gene: TRBJ2-1
CDR3nt: TGTGCCAGCAGTACGGAGCGGGCGTCCTCCTACAATGAGCAGTTCTTC
CDR3aa: CASSTERASSYNEQFF

d_gene: TRBD2
v_gene: TRBV5-5
abundance: NA
j_gene: TRBJ2-7
CDR3nt: TGTGCCAGCAACCCGGGGACAGGGACTAGCGGGCGCCATTTC
CDR3aa: CASNPGTGTSGRHF

d_gene: TRBD1
v_gene: TRBV3-1/TRBV3-2
abundance: NA
j_gene: TRBJ1-1
CDR3nt: TGTGCCAGCAGCATCAGGGGGCCCATGAACACTGAAGCTTTCTTT
CDR3aa: CASSIRGPMNTEAFF

d_gene: NA
v_gene: TRBV2
abundance: NA
j_gene: TRBJ1-5
CDR3nt: TGTGCCAGCAGTGCGGTTAGAAGCAATCAGCCCCAGCATTTT
CDR3aa: CASSAVRSNQPQHF

d_gene: TRBD2
v_gene: TRBV2
abundance: NA
j_gene: TRBJ2-5
CDR3nt: TGTGCCAGCAGTCGGACTAGCGGGAGGGGTGAGACCCAGTACTTC
CDR3aa: CASSRTSGRGETQYF

d_gene: NA
v_gene: TRBV7-2
abundance: NA
j_gene: TRBJ1-1
CDR3nt: TGTGCCAGCAGCTTAGGGGGGGGGAGAACTGAAGCTTTCTTT
CDR3aa: CASSLGGGRTEAFF